This entry is about one T cell receptor beta chain. Germline V gene sequence: CDR1 LGHNA, CDR2 YNFKEQ. The ends were cut back, 3 bases at V and 0 bases at J, with 9 bases in the middle. The CDR3 is 15 amino acids. Original methodology: From reference gene primer amplification, estimates of nucleated cell counts were derived. Clones were read by immunoSEQ multiplex PCR, and TCRdb kept only the in-frame ones, dropping some. V and J calls plus clone size are reproduced from that table; the DNA served to infer D and trimming. The sample has around 100,000 clones, roughly two thirds seen once; the top ten hold around 6.3%. This entry belongs to a study of blood T cell repertoires in COVID-19. In the study overall: Some COVID-19 samples were acute and others convalescent; all came from the United States, Italy and Spain. T cells, B-cell-depleted T cells, or PBMCs supplied cDNA or gDNA.

The rearrangement links TRBV4-2 to TRBJ1-3, with a tentative D call TRBD1 (5 bases). Sequencing input: peripheral blood. This TCR came from a man of 80 years or more with acute or convalescent COVID-19. The CDR3 DNA sequence: TGTGCCAGCAGCCAGGGACTTCTCTCTGGAAACACCATATATTTT. Its translation: CASSQGLLSGNTIYF.